This T cell receptor beta chain originates from a study of CD8 T cells in ankylosing spondylitis. Study-wide points: It was reported that disease-linked clones were significantly enriched in matched ankylosing spondylitis synovial fluid. Certain motif variants had earlier been reported in reactive arthritis synovial fluid and blood. CD8+ cells made up the disease-linked clones, which were relatively rare in peripheral blood. Seemingly characteristic of ankylosing spondylitis blood was a TCR beta motif consisting of about 8 highly homologous variants.

Libraries of TCR beta came from quantitative 5'-RACE with molecular barcodes. In TCRdb, the 5' RACE reads were re-called with MiXCR into one record per CDR3 protein. Of under 950,000 distinct CDR3 sequences in the sample, over 15% were seen once. This clonotype was observed a few times. Its antigen is as yet unknown. Trimming removed 10 bases from V and 5 bases from J; junction bases left unmatched: 6. The germline CDR1 and CDR2 sequences are SNHLY and FYNNEI. The CDR3 contains 12 residues. The chain couples TRBV2 to TRBJ1-1, with TRBD1 identical over 8 bases. Specimen: blood, either unsorted or a sorted T cell fraction (not recorded which). The receptor was isolated from a male donor with ankylosing spondylitis. CDR3 protein: CATTGGETEAFF. In DNA, the CDR3 is TGTGCCACAACAGGGGGTGAGACTGAAGCTTTCTTT.